This T cell receptor beta chain was identified during a study of CD8 T cells in ankylosing spondylitis. Study-wide findings and caveats: Relatively scarce in peripheral blood, disease-linked clones were CD8+. Earlier authors reported some of these motif variants in reactive arthritis synovial fluid and blood. There was a TCR beta motif, made of several highly homologous variants, that appeared characteristic of ankylosing spondylitis blood.

Germline CDR1 SGHTA, CDR2 FQGNSA. The CDR3 sequence is 16 residues long. V shed 2 bases and J shed 7 bases, with 18 bases lying between them. As the method for making TCR beta libraries, quantitative 5'-RACE with molecular barcodes was used. TCRdb fed the 5' RACE reads into MiXCR, producing one record per CDR3 protein. The sample carries 210,000 or so distinct CDR3 sequences, more than 25% recorded once. In this sample, this clonotype turned up many times. Its antigen is as yet unknown. Source material: blood, either unsorted or a sorted T cell fraction (not recorded which). The V and J genes are TRBV7-2 and TRBJ1-5, with D possibly TRBD1 on 5 matching bases. The receptor comes from a male donor with ankylosing spondylitis or in good health (not recorded which). CDR3 bases: TGTGCCAGCAGCTTAAGTGAACCCGGGGGAAGGCAGCCCCAGCATTTT. This codes for CASSLSEPGGRQPQHF. Full variable domain (missing parts from reference TRBV7-2 and TRBJ1-5): GAGVSQSPSNKVTEKGKDVELRCDPISGHTALYWYRQSLGQGLEFLIYFQGNSAPDKSGLPSDRFSAERTGGSVSTLTIQRTQQEDSAVYLCASSLSEPGGRQPQHFGDGTRLSIL.